A single sample is the source of the 9 T cell receptor beta chains below, sequenced in a study of shared clonotypes between healthy human individuals. Sequencing used immunoSEQ multiplex PCR; TCRdb keeps in-frame clones, though not all of them. This table has under 1,100,000 clones, approximately 78% appearing once. Material for sequencing was memory CD4+ T cells from PBMCs. Noted subset: CD45RA-negative fraction. These receptors were collected from a man aged 18 to 29 in good health. Some clones in this sample may be carry-over from other donors' samples.

In this sample, this clone turned up once. Within the sample, other DNA sequences also encode this same CDR3. The chain joins TRBV11-2 to TRBJ2-1; D not certain. The CDR3 loop spans 13 amino acids. V lost 3 bases and J lost 3, with 6 bases in between. Germline V gene sequence: CDR1 SGHAT, CDR2 FQNNGV. CDR3 protein: CASSLDRYNEQFF. DNA of the CDR3: TGTGCCAGCAGCTTGGACCGCTACAATGAGCAGTTCTTC.

In its sample, this clone was seen a few times. This chain uses TRBV6-4 with TRBJ2-1; 8 bases agree with TRBD2. The CDR3 contains 12 residues. Germline lookup yields CDR1 MRHNA and CDR2 SNTAGT. V lost 0 bases, J lost 14 bases, and 3 bases stayed unmatched. CDR3 coding DNA: TGTGCCAGCAGTGACTCAGCGGGAGACAAGTTCTTC. This gives the protein CASSDSAGDKFF.

This sequence joins TRBV18 and TRBJ2-7; unclear D gene. Trimming removed 6 bases at V and 6 bases at J, with 21 bases between. Looked up from germline, CDR1 is KGHSH and CDR2 is LQKENI. This CDR3 region has 15 residues. The CDR3 protein is CASSPLPPGGSEQYF. For the CDR3, the DNA is TGTGCCAGCTCCCCCCTCCCCCCTGGTGGCTCCGAGCAGTACTTC.

The rearrangement uses TRBV7-6 and TRBJ2-5; tentative D call: TRBD1 (6 bases). V shed 3 bases and J shed 4 bases, with 18 bases lying between them. CDR3 size: 16 residues. In germline, CDR1 is SGHVS, CDR2 FNYEAQ. CDR3 DNA sequence: TGTGCCAGCAGCTTTGGGGGCCCCCACAAGGGAGAGACCCAGTACTTC. Translating gives CASSFGGPHKGETQYF. The variable domain in full, completed from reference TRBV7-6 and TRBJ2-5, reads GAGVSQSPRYKVTKRGQDVALRCDPISGHVSLYWYRQALGQGPEFLTYFNYEAQQDKSGLPNDRFSAERPEGSISTLTIQRTEQRDSAMYRCASSFGGPHKGETQYFGPGTRLLVL.

This chain joins TRBV6-6 and TRBJ2-6; no firm D call. The ends were cut back, 4 bases at V and 0 bases at J, with 7 bases in the middle. CDR1 and CDR2 from the germline V gene are MNHNY and SVGAGI (reference sequence). This CDR3 is 15 amino acids long. The CDR3 spells CASSLQSSGANVLTF. The CDR3 DNA reads as TGTGCCAGCAGTTTACAGAGCTCTGGGGCCAACGTCCTGACTTTC.

The V call is TRBV5-6, the J call TRBJ2-1; D not certain. There are 13 residues in the CDR3. Trimming took off 2 bases at V and 14 bases at J, with 17 bases between the two ends. Germline-derived CDR1 and CDR2 are SGHDT and YYEEEE. The CDR3 nucleotides are TGTGCCAGCAGCTTAAGTGGGCCATCTACCAAGTTCTTC. The encoded protein is CASSLSGPSTKFF.

The rearrangement joins TRBV7-9 to TRBJ2-4; D not resolved. This CDR3 is 14 amino acids long. Trimming removed 1 base from V and 8 bases from J, with 12 bases in between. Germline CDR1 is SEHNR and CDR2 is FQNEAQ (reference sequence). CDR3 sequence reads: CASSLETVYDIQYF. The CDR3 DNA reads as TGTGCCAGCAGCTTAGAAACGGTCTACGACATTCAGTACTTC.

This clone appeared a single time. This may be a read error, as it is one base from a much larger clone. This chain uses TRBV29-1 with TRBJ2-7; no definite D call. The germline V gene has CDR1 SQVTM and CDR2 ANQGSEA. CDR3 size: 12 residues. The V and J ends lost 4 bases and 5 bases respectively, with 12 bases between them. DNA for the CDR3: TGCAGCGTTGGAGATCTTCTCCACGAGCAGTACTTC. This sequence encodes CSVGDLLHEQYF.

V and J are TRBV30 and TRBJ2-3, with TRBD2 as a possible D gene (5 bases). The CDR3 sequence is 14 residues long. The ends were cut back, 4 bases at V and 0 bases at J, with 11 bases in the middle. Looked up from germline, CDR1 is GTSNPN and CDR2 is SVGIG (reference sequence). The CDR3 loop is CAWIRGLSTDTQYF. The CDR3 DNA follows: TGTGCCTGGATCCGAGGGCTCAGCACAGATACGCAGTATTTT.